This T cell receptor (beta chain) originates from a study of blood T cell repertoires in COVID-19 (dated by TCRdb to between 2020 and 2021). Looking at the study overall: Collaborator samples came from the United States, Italy and Spain and covered acute and convalescent phases of COVID-19. A de-identified subject ID, COVID-19 status, age in years and sex were almost always included in the sample metadata. Samples were obtained from the ongoing ImmuneRACE study (first 160 participants) and from 1,254 subjects provided by 6 global collaborators. The dataset comprised deeply sampled blood TCRbeta repertoires from subjects exposed to, actively infected with, or recovered from COVID-19. The material from the prospective study consisted of cDNA or gDNA derived from T cells, B-cell-depleted T cells, or PBMCs. The repertoires were made available in a free public database intended to serve as a resource for research on the immune response to SARS-CoV-2. HLA class I and class II types, where available, came from metadata supplied by the sample provider rather than from assay-based typing.

As encoded in the germline V gene, CDR1 is SQVTM while CDR2 is ANQGSEA. The CDR3 measures 13 amino acids from cysteine to phenylalanine. The CDR3 DNA has 39 bases and is translated from base 1. V loses 6 bases of germline sequence and J loses 1 base, and the interval between the two ends is 9 bases. TCRbeta CDR3 regions were amplified from genomic DNA by means of the immunoSEQ Assay, a bias-controlled multiplex PCR. Under the source paper's analysis protocol: Nucleated cell counts per sample were estimated from amplification of reference gene primers within the assay. Sequence reads were collapsed and filtered to measure the absolute abundance of every unique TCRbeta CDR3 rearrangement. For each sample, productive Simpson clonality was calculated by taking the square root of Simpson's diversity index across productive rearrangements. The immuneACCESS repertoire file appears here via TCRdb, limited to in-frame rearrangements. These files lack a portion of the clones; in checked studies, under half of the deficit traces to unresolved V genes, and the cause of the others is not known. That table furnishes V, J and clone size, whereas the DNA furnished D and trimming. This sample lists a few hundred thousand clones; 85% to 90% were detected once. Together, the top ten hold more than 0.75% of the sample.

Here is what the overall study found, with its caveats: The amount of clinical and demographic metadata varied by source and participant and was provided uncurated.

A remark on this clone: Its antigen remains undetermined. Per-nucleotide qualities are absent, and no much larger clonotype sits a single base away.

Whole blood was collected in K2EDTA tubes by collaborating institutions according to the institutions' own protocols. Collaborator samples were shipped for TCRbeta analysis as frozen whole blood, isolated PBMCs, or DNA extracted from either sample type. The chain is made from TRBV29-1 and TRBJ2-2; no D gene call is confident. This clonotype was obtained from a man aged 25-45 years with acute or convalescent COVID-19. The sample taken for sequencing was peripheral blood. The bases are TGCAGCGTCGGTGAAAAGAACACCGGGGAGCTGTTTTTT. The encoded protein is CSVGEKNTGELFF.